The clone carrying this TCR beta chain was detected a few times. Its antigen is still unknown. The sample originates from a study of cytomegalovirus exposure and HLA in healthy donors. Study in general: The Caucasian-associated ancestry cluster contained around four fifths of the approximately 400 genotyped donors.

The PCR ran on 60 Vbeta and 13 Jbeta primers. TCRdb keeps only in-frame clones here, not all; method: immunoSEQ multiplex PCR. The sample has 160,000 or so clones, 75% to 85% seen once. Germline CDR1 reads SGHAT; CDR2 reads FQNNGV. The CDR3 totals 16 residues. V gave up 4 bases and J gave up 4 bases; unmatched junction bases: 6. Study findings and constraints: Compared with the roughly 700-donor mean, an Asian-associated ancestry cluster reportedly had fewer N-insertions, according to a later analysis. Based on reports, TCR beta sequences accurately predicted HLA-A and HLA-B alleles for most subjects.

This receptor was obtained from a man aged 25-45 years in good health and CMV-seronegative. The sample comprised PBMCs. V is TRBV11-2 and J is TRBJ2-5; 13 bases fit TRBD2. The CDR3 DNA follows: TGTGCCAGCAGCTCCCAGGGACTAGCGGGGATAGAGACCCAGTACTTC. Translated: CASSSQGLAGIETQYF.